This record looks at one T cell receptor (beta chain) sequence and its context. Its antigen is not known. This record belongs to a study of shared clonotypes between healthy human individuals. In the study overall: Three plates were used per donor for CD4 naive, three for CD4 memory, two for CD8 naive and one for CD8 memory. The study, taken as a whole, reports: Clonotype sharing across donors was expected to vary with sequencing depth.

The CDR3 covers 15 residues. V dropped 4 bases and J dropped 5; count of bases not matched to a gene: 9. Germline CDR1 reads SGHRS; CDR2 reads YFSETQ. This table comes from immunoSEQ multiplex PCR, and its TCRdb copy is limited to in-frame clones, with some not included. The sample contains roughly 2.2 million clones, 85% to 95% of which appear only once. V gene TRBV5-1 combines with J gene TRBJ2-3; 8 bases match TRBD1. Input material: naive CD4+ T cells from PBMCs. The subset was: CD45RA+ positively selected. This sequence was found in a man younger than 30 in good health. Some clones in this sample may be carry-over from other donors' samples. CDR3 nucleotide sequence: TGCGCCAGCAGCGCACGGACAGGGCGAGGAGATACGCAGTATTTT. This gives the protein CASSARTGRGDTQYF.